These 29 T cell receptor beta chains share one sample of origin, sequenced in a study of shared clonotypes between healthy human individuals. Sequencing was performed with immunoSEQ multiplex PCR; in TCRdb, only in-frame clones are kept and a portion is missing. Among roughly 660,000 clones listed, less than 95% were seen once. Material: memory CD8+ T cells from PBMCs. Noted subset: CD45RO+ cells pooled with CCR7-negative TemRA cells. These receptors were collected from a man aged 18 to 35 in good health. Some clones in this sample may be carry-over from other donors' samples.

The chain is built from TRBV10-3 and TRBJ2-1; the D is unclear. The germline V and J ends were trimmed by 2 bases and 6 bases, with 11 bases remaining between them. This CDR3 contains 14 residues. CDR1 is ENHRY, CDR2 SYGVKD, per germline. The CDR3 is CAISEILARNEQFF. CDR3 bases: TGTGCCATCAGTGAGATCTTAGCCCGCAATGAGCAGTTCTTC.

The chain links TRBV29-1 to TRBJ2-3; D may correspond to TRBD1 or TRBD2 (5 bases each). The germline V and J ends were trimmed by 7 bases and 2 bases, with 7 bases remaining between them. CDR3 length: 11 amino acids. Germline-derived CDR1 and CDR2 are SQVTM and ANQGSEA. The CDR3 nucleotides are TGCAGCGGGGGGTACACAGATACGCAGTATTTT. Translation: CSGGYTDTQYF.

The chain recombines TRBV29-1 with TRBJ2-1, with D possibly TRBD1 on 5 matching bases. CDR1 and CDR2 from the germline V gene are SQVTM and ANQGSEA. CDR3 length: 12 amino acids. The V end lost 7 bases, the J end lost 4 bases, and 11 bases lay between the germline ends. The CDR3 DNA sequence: TGCAGCGCATCGACAGATTACAATGAGCAGTTCTTC. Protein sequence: CSASTDYNEQFF.

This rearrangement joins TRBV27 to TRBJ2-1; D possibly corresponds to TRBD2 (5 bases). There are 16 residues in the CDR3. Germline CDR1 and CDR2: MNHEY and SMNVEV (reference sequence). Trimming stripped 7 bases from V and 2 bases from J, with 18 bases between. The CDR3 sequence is CASTPRLQVPYNEQFF. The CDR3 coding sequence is TGTGCCAGCACCCCTCGACTACAAGTACCCTACAATGAGCAGTTCTTC.

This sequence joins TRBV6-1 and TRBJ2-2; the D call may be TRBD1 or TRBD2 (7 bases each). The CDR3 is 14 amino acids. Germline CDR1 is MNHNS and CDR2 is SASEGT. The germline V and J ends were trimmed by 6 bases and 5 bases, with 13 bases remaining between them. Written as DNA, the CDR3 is TGTGCCAGCAGGGGAGGGGGCTGGACCGGGGAGCTGTTTTTT. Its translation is CASRGGGWTGELFF.

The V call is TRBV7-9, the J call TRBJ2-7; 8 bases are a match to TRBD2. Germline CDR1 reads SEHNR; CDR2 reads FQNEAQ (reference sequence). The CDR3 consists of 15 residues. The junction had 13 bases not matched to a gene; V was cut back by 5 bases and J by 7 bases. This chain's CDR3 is CASSPISGGAEEQYF. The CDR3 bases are TGTGCCAGCAGCCCAATCTCCGGGGGGGCTGAGGAGCAGTACTTC.

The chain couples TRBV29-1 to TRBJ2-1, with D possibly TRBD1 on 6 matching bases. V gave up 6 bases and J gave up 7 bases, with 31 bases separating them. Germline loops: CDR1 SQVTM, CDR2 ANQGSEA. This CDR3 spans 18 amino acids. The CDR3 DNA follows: TGCAGCGTCTTCAAGACAGGTTTGACCCTCGGCGGCAATAATGAGCAGTTCTTC. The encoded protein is CSVFKTGLTLGGNNEQFF.

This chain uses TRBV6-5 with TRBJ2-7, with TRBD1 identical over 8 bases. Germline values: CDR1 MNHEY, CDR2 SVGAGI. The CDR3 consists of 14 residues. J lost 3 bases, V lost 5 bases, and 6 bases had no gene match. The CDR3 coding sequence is TGTGCCAGCAGTCCGACAGGGGCAGGCTACGAGCAGTACTTC. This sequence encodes CASSPTGAGYEQYF.

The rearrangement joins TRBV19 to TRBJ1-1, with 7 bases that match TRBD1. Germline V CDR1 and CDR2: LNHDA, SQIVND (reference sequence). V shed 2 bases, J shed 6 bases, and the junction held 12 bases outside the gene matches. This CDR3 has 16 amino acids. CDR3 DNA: TGTGCCAGTAGTATAAGGGGTCCTCCAGGGGGGCCTGAAGCTTTCTTT. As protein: CASSIRGPPGGPEAFF.

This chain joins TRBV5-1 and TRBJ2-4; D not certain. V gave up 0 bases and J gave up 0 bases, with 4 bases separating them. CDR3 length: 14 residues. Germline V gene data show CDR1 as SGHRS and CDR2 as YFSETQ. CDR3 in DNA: TGCGCCAGCAGCTTGGGGGGAGCCAAAAACATTCAGTACTTC. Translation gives CASSLGGAKNIQYF.

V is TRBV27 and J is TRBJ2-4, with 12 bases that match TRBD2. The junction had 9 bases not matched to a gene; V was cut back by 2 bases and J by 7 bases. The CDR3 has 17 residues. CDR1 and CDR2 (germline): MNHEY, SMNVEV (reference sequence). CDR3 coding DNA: TGTGCCAGCAGTTTAGTACTAGCGGGAGGCCCAGGGAACATTCAGTACTTC. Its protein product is CASSLVLAGGPGNIQYF.

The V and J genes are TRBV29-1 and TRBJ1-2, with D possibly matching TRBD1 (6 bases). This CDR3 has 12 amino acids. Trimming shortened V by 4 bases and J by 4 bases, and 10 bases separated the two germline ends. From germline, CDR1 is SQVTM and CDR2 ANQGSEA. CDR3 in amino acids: CSVGQVPYGYTF. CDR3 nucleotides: TGCAGCGTTGGACAGGTGCCCTATGGCTACACCTTC.

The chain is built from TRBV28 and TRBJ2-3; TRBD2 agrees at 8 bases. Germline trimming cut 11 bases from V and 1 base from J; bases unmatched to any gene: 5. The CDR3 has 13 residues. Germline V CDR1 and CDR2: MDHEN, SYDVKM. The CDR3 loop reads CAGGREGTDTQYF. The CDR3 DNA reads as TGTGCCGGGGGGCGGGAGGGCACAGATACGCAGTATTTT.

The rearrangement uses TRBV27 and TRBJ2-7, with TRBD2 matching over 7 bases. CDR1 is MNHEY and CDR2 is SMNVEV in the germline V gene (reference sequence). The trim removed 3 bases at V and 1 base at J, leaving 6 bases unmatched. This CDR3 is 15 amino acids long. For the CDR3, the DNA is TGTGCCAGCAGTTTTGGGCTAGCGGAGTCCTACGAGCAGTACTTC. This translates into CASSFGLAESYEQYF.

CDR3 residues: CASRHYGQINQPQHF. The CDR3 DNA sequence: TGTGCCAGCAGACATTATGGACAGATCAATCAGCCCCAGCATTTT. The V gene is TRBV6-6, the J gene TRBJ1-5, with D maybe TRBD1 (6 bases). Deletions cut 6 bases from V and 3 bases from J, with 15 bases between. The CDR3 sequence is 15 residues long. The germline V gene encodes CDR1 MNHNY and CDR2 SVGAGI (reference sequence).

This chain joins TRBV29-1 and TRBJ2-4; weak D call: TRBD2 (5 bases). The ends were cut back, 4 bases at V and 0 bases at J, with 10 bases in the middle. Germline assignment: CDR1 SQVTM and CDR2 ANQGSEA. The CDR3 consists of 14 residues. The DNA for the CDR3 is TGCAGCGTTGGTTCGGGGATAGCCAAAAACATTCAGTACTTC. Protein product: CSVGSGIAKNIQYF.

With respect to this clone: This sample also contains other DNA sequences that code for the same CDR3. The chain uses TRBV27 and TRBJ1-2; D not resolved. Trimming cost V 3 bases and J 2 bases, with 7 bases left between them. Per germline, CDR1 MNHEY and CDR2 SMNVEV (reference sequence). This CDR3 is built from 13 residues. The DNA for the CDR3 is TGTGCCAGCAGTTTGGGTCCCAACTATGGCTACACCTTC. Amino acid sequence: CASSLGPNYGYTF.

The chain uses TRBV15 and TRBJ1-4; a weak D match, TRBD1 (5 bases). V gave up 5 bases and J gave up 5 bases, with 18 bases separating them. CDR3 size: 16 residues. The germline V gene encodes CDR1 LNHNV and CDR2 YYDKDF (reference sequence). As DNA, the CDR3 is TGTGCCACCAGCGGGACCCAAGGTTTAGGGAATGAAAAACTGTTTTTT. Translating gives CATSGTQGLGNEKLFF.

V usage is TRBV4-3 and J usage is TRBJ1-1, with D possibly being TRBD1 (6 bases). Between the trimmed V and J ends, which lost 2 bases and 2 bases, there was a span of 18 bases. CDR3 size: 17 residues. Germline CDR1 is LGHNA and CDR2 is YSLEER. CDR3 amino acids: CASSQLGPAGTNTEAFF. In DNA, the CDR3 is TGCGCCAGCAGCCAACTGGGGCCGGCCGGGACAAACACTGAAGCTTTCTTT.

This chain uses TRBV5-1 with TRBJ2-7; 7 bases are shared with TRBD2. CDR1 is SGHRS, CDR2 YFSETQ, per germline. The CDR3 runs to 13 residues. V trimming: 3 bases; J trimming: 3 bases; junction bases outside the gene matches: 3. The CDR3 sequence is CASSWGGFYEQYF. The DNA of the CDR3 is TGCGCCAGCAGCTGGGGGGGTTTCTACGAGCAGTACTTC.

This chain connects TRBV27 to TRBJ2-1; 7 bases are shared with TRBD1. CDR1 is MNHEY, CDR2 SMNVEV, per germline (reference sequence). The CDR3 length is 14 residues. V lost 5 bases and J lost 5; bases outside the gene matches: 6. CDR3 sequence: CASSPRQGHNEQFF. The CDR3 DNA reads TGTGCCAGCAGTCCCCGACAGGGACACAATGAGCAGTTCTTC.

The CDR3 sequence: CASSALNYEQYF. The CDR3 DNA follows: TGTGCCAGCAGCGCCTTAAACTACGAGCAGTACTTC. V is TRBV4-2 and J is TRBJ2-7; D remains unclear. The CDR3 runs 12 residues. V was trimmed by 5 bases and J by 3 bases, leaving 8 bases between them. Germline V gene lookup returns CDR1 LGHNA and CDR2 YNFKEQ.

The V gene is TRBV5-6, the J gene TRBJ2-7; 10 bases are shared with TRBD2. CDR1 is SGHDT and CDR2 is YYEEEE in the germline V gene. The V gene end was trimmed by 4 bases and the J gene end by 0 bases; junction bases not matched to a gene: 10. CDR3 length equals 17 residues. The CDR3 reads CASSRGTSATSSYEQYF. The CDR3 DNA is TGTGCCAGCAGCCGGGGGACTAGCGCAACAAGCTCCTACGAGCAGTACTTC.

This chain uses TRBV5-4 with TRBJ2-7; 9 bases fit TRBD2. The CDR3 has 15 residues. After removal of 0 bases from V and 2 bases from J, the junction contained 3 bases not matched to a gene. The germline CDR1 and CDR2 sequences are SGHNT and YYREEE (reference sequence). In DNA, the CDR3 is TGTGCCAGCAGCTTGGCCCCTAGCGGGACCTACGAGCAGTACTTC. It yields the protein CASSLAPSGTYEQYF.

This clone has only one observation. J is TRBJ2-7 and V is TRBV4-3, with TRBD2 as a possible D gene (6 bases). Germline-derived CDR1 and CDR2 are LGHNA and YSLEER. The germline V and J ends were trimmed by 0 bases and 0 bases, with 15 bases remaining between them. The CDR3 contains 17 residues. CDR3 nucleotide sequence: TGCGCCAGCAGCCAAGATTTCCTGGGACTGGTCTCCTACGAGCAGTACTTC. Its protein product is CASSQDFLGLVSYEQYF.

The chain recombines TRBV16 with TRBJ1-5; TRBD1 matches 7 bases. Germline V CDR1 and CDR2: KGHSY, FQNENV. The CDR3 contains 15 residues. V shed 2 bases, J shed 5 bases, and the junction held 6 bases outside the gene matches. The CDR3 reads CASSQTDRAYQPQHF. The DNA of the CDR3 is TGTGCCAGCAGCCAAACCGACAGGGCCTATCAGCCCCAGCATTTT.

In nucleotides, the CDR3 is TGTGCCAGCAGTTTGAGGCCCTACAATGAGCAGTTCTTC. It yields the protein CASSLRPYNEQFF. This chain joins TRBV28 and TRBJ2-1, with D uncertain. Germline V gene lookup returns CDR1 MDHEN and CDR2 SYDVKM. The CDR3 has 13 amino acids. Trimming stripped 3 bases from V and 2 bases from J, with 5 bases between.

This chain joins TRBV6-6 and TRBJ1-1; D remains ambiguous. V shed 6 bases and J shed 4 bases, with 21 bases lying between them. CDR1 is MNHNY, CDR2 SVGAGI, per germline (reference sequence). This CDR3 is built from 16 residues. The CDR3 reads CASSPMRGESSTEAFF. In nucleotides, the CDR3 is TGTGCCAGCAGCCCCATGCGGGGAGAGAGTTCCACTGAAGCTTTCTTT.

CDR3 DNA: TGCGCCAGCAGCCAGGTACGGGACACTTACACCGGGGAGCTGTTTTTT. This encodes CASSQVRDTYTGELFF. The rearrangement links TRBV4-1 to TRBJ2-2; perhaps TRBD1 as D (6 bases). Trimming pared 3 bases from V and 3 bases from J, leaving 14 bases between. Germline loops: CDR1 MGHRA, CDR2 YSYEKL. This CDR3 contains 16 residues.